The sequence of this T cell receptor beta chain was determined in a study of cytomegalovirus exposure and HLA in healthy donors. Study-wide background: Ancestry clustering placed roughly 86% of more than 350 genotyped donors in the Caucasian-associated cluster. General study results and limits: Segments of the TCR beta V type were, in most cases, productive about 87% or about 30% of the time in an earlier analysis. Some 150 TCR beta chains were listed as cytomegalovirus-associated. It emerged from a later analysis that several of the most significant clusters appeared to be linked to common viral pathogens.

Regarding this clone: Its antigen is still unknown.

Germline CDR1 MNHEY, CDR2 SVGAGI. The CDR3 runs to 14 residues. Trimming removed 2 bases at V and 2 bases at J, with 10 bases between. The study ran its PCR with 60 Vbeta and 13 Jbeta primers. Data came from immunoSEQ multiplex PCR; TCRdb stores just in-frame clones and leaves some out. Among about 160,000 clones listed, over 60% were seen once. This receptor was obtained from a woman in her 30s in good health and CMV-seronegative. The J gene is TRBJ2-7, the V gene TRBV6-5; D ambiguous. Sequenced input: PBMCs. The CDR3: CASSYHGSTYEQYF. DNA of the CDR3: TGTGCCAGCAGTTACCACGGGTCTACCTACGAGCAGTACTTC.